This section outlines one T cell receptor beta chain sequence together with its context. This record comes from a study of chemoradiotherapy in HPV16-positive cancers. Looking at the study overall: Functional T-cell assays on two HPV16-positive patients' cells defined candidate HPV-specific clones and common TCR motifs.

Over chemoradiotherapy, repertoires were sampled more than once. Trimming removed 5 bases at V and 0 bases at J, with 7 bases between. Germline lookup yields CDR1 SEHNR and CDR2 FQNEAQ (reference sequence). The length of the CDR3 is 13 residues. Sequenced by immunoSEQ multiplex PCR; TCRdb stores in-frame clones only, minus some. Among around 23,000 clones, around 90% were seen once, and the ten largest hold around 5.3%. This material consisted of blood, taken from a patient who underwent chemoradiotherapy. The receptor was isolated from a human donor with HPV-associated anogenital cancer. V and J are TRBV7-9 and TRBJ1-1, with a possible D match to TRBD1 (5 bases). CDR3 sequence reads: CASSLDMNTEAFF. In nucleotides, the CDR3 is TGTGCCAGCAGCCTGGACATGAACACTGAAGCTTTCTTT.